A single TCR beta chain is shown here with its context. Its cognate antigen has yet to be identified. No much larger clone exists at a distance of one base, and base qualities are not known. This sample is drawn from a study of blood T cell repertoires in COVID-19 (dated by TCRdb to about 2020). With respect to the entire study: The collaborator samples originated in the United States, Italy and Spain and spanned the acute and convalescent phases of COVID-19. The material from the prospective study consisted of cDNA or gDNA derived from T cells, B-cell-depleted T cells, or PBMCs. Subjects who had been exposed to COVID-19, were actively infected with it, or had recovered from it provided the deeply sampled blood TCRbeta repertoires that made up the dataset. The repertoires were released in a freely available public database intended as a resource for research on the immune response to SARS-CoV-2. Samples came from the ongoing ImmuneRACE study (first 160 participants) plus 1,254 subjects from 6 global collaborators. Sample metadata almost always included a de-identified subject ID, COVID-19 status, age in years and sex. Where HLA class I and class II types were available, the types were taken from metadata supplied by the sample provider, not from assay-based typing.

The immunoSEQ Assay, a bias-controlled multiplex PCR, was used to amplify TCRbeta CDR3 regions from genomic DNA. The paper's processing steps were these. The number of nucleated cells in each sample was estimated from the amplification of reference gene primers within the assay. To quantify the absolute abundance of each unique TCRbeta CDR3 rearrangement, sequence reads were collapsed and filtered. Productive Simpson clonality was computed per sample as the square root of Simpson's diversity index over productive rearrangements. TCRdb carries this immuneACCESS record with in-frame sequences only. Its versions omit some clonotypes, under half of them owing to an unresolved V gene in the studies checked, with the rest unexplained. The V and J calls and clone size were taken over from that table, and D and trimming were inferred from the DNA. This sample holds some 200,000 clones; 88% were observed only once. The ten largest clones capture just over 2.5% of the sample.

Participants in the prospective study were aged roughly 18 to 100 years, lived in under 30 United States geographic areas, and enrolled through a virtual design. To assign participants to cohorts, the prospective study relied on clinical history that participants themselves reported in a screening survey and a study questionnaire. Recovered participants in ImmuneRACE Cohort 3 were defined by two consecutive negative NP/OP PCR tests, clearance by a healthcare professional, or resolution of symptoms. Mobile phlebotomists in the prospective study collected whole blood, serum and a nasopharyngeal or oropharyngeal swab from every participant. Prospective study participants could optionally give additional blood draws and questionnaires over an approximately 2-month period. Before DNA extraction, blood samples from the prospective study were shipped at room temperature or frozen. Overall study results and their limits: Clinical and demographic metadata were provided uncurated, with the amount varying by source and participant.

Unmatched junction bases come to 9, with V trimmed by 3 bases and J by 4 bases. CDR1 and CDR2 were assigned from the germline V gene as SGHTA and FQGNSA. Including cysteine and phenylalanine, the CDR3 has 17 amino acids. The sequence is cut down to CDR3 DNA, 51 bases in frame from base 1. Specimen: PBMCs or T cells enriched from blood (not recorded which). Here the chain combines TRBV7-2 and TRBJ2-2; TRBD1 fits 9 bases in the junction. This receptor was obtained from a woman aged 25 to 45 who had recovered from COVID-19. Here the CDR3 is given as CASSLFMGQGGTGELFF. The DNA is TGTGCCAGCAGCTTGTTTATGGGACAGGGCGGCACCGGGGAGCTGTTTTTT.